These 29 T cell receptor beta chains were all obtained from the same sample, sequenced in a study of blood T cells in healthy people across ages. A sample-barcoded 5' primer and a J-beta primer mix were used in a second PCR of roughly 6 to 12 cycles. TCRdb redid the calling of the 5' RACE reads with MiXCR, one entry per CDR3 protein. The sample consists of 1.5 million or so distinct CDR3 sequences, approximately 38% of them appearing once. Sequenced input: blood. These receptors all stem from a woman aged 18-35 years in good health.

This clonotype showed up just a few times. The gene calls are TRBV15 and TRBJ2-3; a weak D match, TRBD1 (7 bases). The germline V and J ends were trimmed by 0 bases and 2 bases, with 27 bases remaining between them. The CDR3 is made up of 21 amino acids. Germline CDR1 is LNHNV and CDR2 is YYDKDF (reference sequence). The CDR3 is CATSRDSGGQHGEPLTDTQYF. The CDR3 DNA reads TGTGCCACCAGCAGAGATTCCGGGGGACAGCATGGGGAGCCCCTCACAGATACGCAGTATTTT.

This clonotype occurred a few times. V is TRBV21-1 and J is TRBJ1-2; TRBD1, the D gene given by the table, was not confirmed from the DNA. TRBV21-1 is designated a pseudogene. The CDR3 extends over 15 amino acids. CDR3 coding DNA: TGTGCCAGCAGCAAAGAGGGGACAGGGAATTATGGCTACACCTTC. Amino acids: CASSKEGTGNYGYTF.

The chain is built from TRBV7-9 and TRBJ1-5; D remains ambiguous. V gave up 5 bases and J gave up 4 bases, with 12 bases separating them. This CDR3 is built from 14 residues. The germline V gene has CDR1 SEHNR and CDR2 FQNEAQ (reference sequence). This chain's CDR3 is CASSVREANQPQHF. CDR3 nucleotide sequence: TGTGCCAGCAGCGTGCGGGAAGCGAATCAGCCCCAGCATTTT.

This clonotype has a handful of counts. This chain joins TRBV6-2 or TRBV6-3 and TRBJ2-1, with 9 bases fitting TRBD2. Germline V CDR1 and CDR2: MNHEY, SVGEGT. This CDR3 comprises 15 residues. With 5 bases clipped from V and 8 bases from J, the junction kept 10 bases outside the gene matches. The CDR3, as DNA: TGTGCCAGCAGTCCCTATAGCGGGGGCCAGGATGAGCAGTTCTTC. Translation: CASSPYSGGQDEQFF.

This chain connects TRBV2 to TRBJ1-5; D uncertain. The CDR3 extends over 16 amino acids. Germline CDR1 SNHLY, CDR2 FYNNEI. V shed 2 bases and J shed 0 bases, with 11 bases lying between them. The CDR3 reads CASSELTGDSNQPQHF. The CDR3 DNA follows: TGTGCCAGCAGTGAACTGACGGGAGATAGCAATCAGCCCCAGCATTTT.

In nucleotides, the CDR3 is TGTGCCAGCAGCTTATCTCCCCTCGGATCCTACGAGCAGTACTTC. Translation: CASSLSPLGSYEQYF. The rearrangement joins TRBV7-9 to TRBJ2-7; D is uncertain. The V gene lost 2 bases and the J gene lost 1 base, with 12 bases spanning the gap. The CDR3 covers 15 residues. CDR1 is SEHNR, CDR2 FQNEAQ, per germline (reference sequence).

This clonotype came up a few times. The J gene is TRBJ1-4, the V gene TRBV25-1, with unresolved D. Germline V gene sequence: CDR1 MGHDK, CDR2 SYGVNS. Trimming pared 7 bases from V and 4 bases from J, leaving 10 bases between. This CDR3 contains 13 residues. CDR3 in DNA: TGTGCCAGCACCCGGGGTGGTAATGAAAAACTGTTTTTT. This encodes CASTRGGNEKLFF.

This clonotype has more than one count but fewer than ten. The rearrangement links TRBV27 to TRBJ2-1; the match to TRBD2 covers 12 bases. Germline CDR1 and CDR2: MNHEY and SMNVEV (reference sequence). Trimming cost V 6 bases and J 12 bases; bases outside gene matches: 6. The CDR3 contains 13 residues. CDR3 bases: TGTGCCAGCAGAGGACTAGCGGGGCGGTGGCAGTTCTTC. As protein: CASRGLAGRWQFF.

This clonotype has just a few counts. The chain combines TRBV5-1 with TRBJ2-1; 11 bases are shared with TRBD2. CDR1 and CDR2 (germline): SGHRS, YFSETQ. With 2 bases clipped from V and 4 bases from J, the junction kept 14 bases outside the gene matches. The CDR3 is 19 residues long. CDR3 sequence reads: CASSFLELAGVKGYNEQFF. The CDR3 nucleotides are TGCGCCAGCAGCTTTCTGGAACTAGCGGGAGTAAAGGGATACAATGAGCAGTTCTTC.

This chain's CDR3 is CASIEGANYGYTF. CDR3 sequence (DNA): TGTGCCAGCATCGAAGGGGCCAACTATGGCTACACCTTC. The chain recombines TRBV12-3 or TRBV12-4 with TRBJ1-2, with D possibly TRBD1 on 5 matching bases. This CDR3 spans 13 amino acids. Deletions cut 7 bases from V and 2 bases from J, with 11 bases between.

The table lists this clonotype with a few counts. V and J are TRBV3-1 and TRBJ1-5; D call uncertain. There are 14 residues in the CDR3. Germline V gene data show CDR1 as LGHDT and CDR2 as YNNKEL (reference sequence). V shed 3 bases and J shed 3 bases, with 9 bases lying between them. CDR3: CASSQDGYNQPQHF. The CDR3 DNA is TGTGCCAGCAGCCAGGACGGATACAATCAGCCCCAGCATTTT.

This clonotype was counted between two and nine times. The chain combines TRBV27 with TRBJ2-1; D might be TRBD2 (5 bases). This CDR3 has 16 residues. Germline V gene data show CDR1 as MNHEY and CDR2 as SMNVEV (reference sequence). V was trimmed by 4 bases and J by 10 bases, leaving 23 bases between them. CDR3 sequence reads: CASSWVPGSGEGEQFF. As DNA, the CDR3 is TGTGCCAGCAGTTGGGTCCCCGGGTCCGGGGAAGGGGAGCAGTTCTTC.

The V and J genes are TRBV7-2 and TRBJ2-1; 8 nucleotides match TRBD2. CDR3 length: 16 amino acids. V lost 5 bases, J lost 13 bases, and 19 bases stayed unmatched. Germline V CDR1 and CDR2: SGHTA, FQGNSA. The CDR3 sequence: CASSLSLAGIGETQFF. The DNA of the CDR3 is TGTGCCAGCAGCCTCAGTCTAGCGGGCATCGGAGAGACCCAGTTCTTC.

On this clonotype: Because it lacks the conserved phenylalanine or tryptophan at the end, this CDR3 is likely a read error. The chain links TRBV6-1 to TRBJ2-1; 9 bases line up with TRBD2. Germline loops: CDR1 MNHNS, CDR2 SASEGT. The CDR3 spans 16 residues. DNA for the CDR3: TGCGCCAGCAGCCCCCTTAGCGGGAGACCCAACAATGAGCAGTTCTAC. This gives the protein CASSPLSGRPNNEQFY.

The genes are TRBV20-1 and TRBJ2-1; 11 nucleotides align to TRBD2. The CDR3 runs to 18 residues. V lost 2 bases and J lost 8; bases outside the gene matches: 17. Germline CDR1 DFQATT, CDR2 SNEGSKA (reference sequence). The CDR3 DNA reads as TGCAGTGCTAGATCTCCTCCGACTAGCGGGACGTCGGGGGATGAGCAGTTCTTC. Translation: CSARSPPTSGTSGDEQFF.

This clonotype was picked up a small number of times. The chain has TRBV12-3 or TRBV12-4 and TRBJ2-1, with unresolved D. V lost 4 bases, J lost 9 bases, and 10 bases lay in between. There are 12 residues in the CDR3. In DNA, the CDR3 is TGTGCCAGCAGTTCAACATTTGGTGAGCAGTTCTTC. This sequence encodes CASSSTFGEQFF.

This clonotype was recorded a few times. V usage is TRBV6-2 or TRBV6-3 and J usage is TRBJ2-7, with TRBD1 matching over 9 bases. Unmatched junction bases numbered 5, after V lost 5 bases and J lost 0 bases. The CDR3 length is 15 residues. Germline-derived CDR1 and CDR2 are MNHEY and SVGEGT. Here the CDR3 DNA reads TGTGCCAGCAGTCAAAGACAGGGGGTCTCCTACGAGCAGTACTTC. It specifies CASSQRQGVSYEQYF.

This clonotype was observed a single time. CDR3 bases: TGCAGTGCTAGTCTAGTCCGTCCACTCTCAGGCACTGAAGCTTTCTTT. It encodes CSASLVRPLSGTEAFF. The genes are TRBV20-1 and TRBJ1-1; D unresolved. Germline CDR1 reads DFQATT; CDR2 reads SNEGSKA (reference sequence). The CDR3 totals 16 residues. Trimming removed 3 bases from V and 4 bases from J, with 21 bases in between.

V usage is TRBV3-1 and J usage is TRBJ2-1; maybe TRBD2 (6 bases). The germline gives CDR1 LGHDT, CDR2 YNNKEL (reference sequence). This CDR3 contains 15 residues. The V end lost 8 bases, the J end lost 8 bases, and 22 bases lay between the germline ends. CDR3 in DNA: TGTGCCAGCGTCCGACGGGGGTCATCCTTCTATGAGCAGTTCTTC. Translation gives CASVRRGSSFYEQFF.

CDR3 protein: CASRWTGCEQYF. CDR3 nucleotides: TGTGCCAGCAGGTGGACAGGATGCGAGCAGTACTTC. The chain has TRBV2 and TRBJ2-7; 7 positions match TRBD1. CDR3 size: 12 residues. Losses at the gene ends were 6 bases for V and 6 bases for J; bases not matched to a gene: 5. Per the germline V gene, CDR1 is SNHLY and CDR2 is FYNNEI.

This clonotype was observed a handful of times. The chain carries TRBV6-5 and TRBJ1-2; D gene uncertain. The V gene's germline CDR1 is MNHEY and CDR2 SVGAGI. The CDR3 is 11 amino acids. V lost 5 bases to trimming and J lost 7 bases, with 8 bases between them. In nucleotides, the CDR3 is TGTGCCAGCAGTACCAATGGTGGCTACACCTTC. Protein product: CASSTNGGYTF.

This chain uses TRBV28 with TRBJ2-7; 14 bases map to TRBD2. The CDR3 length is 18 residues. The trim removed 7 bases at V and 2 bases at J, leaving 13 bases unmatched. Germline CDR1 is MDHEN and CDR2 is SYDVKM. In DNA, the CDR3 is TGTGCCAGCACCGTGGGAGGGACTAGCGGGAGTCGGGCCTACGAGCAGTACTTC. This translates into CASTVGGTSGSRAYEQYF.

This clonotype has a handful of counts. The V call is TRBV6-1, the J call TRBJ1-2; D is unclear. Between the trimmed V and J ends, which lost 3 bases and 2 bases, there was a span of 10 bases. The germline V gene has CDR1 MNHNS and CDR2 SASEGT. There are 14 residues in the CDR3. The chain's CDR3 is CASSDPSSNYGYTF. The CDR3 DNA follows: TGTGCCAGCAGTGATCCTTCCTCAAACTATGGCTACACCTTC.

The chain joins TRBV15 to TRBJ2-3; TRBD2 aligns across 10 bases. The CDR3 has 15 residues. Germline lookup yields CDR1 LNHNV and CDR2 YYDKDF (reference sequence). Unmatched junction bases numbered 5, after V lost 3 bases and J lost 5 bases. The CDR3 loop is CATSRASGGVDTQYF. CDR3 nucleotides: TGTGCCACCAGCAGGGCTAGCGGGGGAGTAGATACGCAGTATTTT.

This rearrangement joins TRBV15 to TRBJ1-6; no reliable D call. This CDR3 contains 16 residues. V gave up 0 bases and J gave up 11 bases, with 17 bases separating them. The germline CDR1 and CDR2 sequences are LNHNV and YYDKDF (reference sequence). The CDR3 sequence: CATSRELAERGPPLHF. The CDR3 nucleotides read TGTGCCACCAGCAGAGAGTTGGCAGAGAGAGGTCCACCCCTCCACTTT. Full variable domain (rest looked up from reference TRBV15 and TRBJ1-6): DAMVIQNPRYQVTQFGKPVTLSCSQTLNHNVMYWYQQKSSQAPKLLFHYYDKDFNNEADTPDNFQSRRPNTSFCFLDIRSPGLGDTAMYLCATSRELAERGPPLHFGNGTRLTVT.

The table lists this clonotype with many counts. This chain's CDR3 is CASRQDRASSYEQYF. The CDR3 DNA reads as TGTGCCAGCAGACAGGACAGGGCGAGCTCCTACGAGCAGTACTTC. The genes are TRBV28 and TRBJ2-7, with TRBD1 matching 8 bases. Germline CDR1 MDHEN, CDR2 SYDVKM. The CDR3 sequence is 15 residues long. J lost 0 bases, V lost 6 bases, and 7 bases had no gene match.

This chain links TRBV6-1 with TRBJ2-5; 9 bases align to TRBD2. CDR1 MNHNS and CDR2 SASEGT come from the germline V gene. J lost 2 bases, V lost 6 bases, and 7 bases had no gene match. The CDR3 extends over 15 amino acids. CDR3 loop: CASRVAGAKQETQYF. The CDR3 nucleotides are TGTGCCAGCAGAGTAGCGGGGGCTAAACAAGAGACCCAGTACTTC.

This clonotype has more than one count but fewer than ten. The J gene is TRBJ2-7, the V gene TRBV7-2; D may be TRBD1 or TRBD2 (6 bases each). V gave up 4 bases and J gave up 6 bases, with 16 bases separating them. The CDR3 has 14 residues. The V gene's germline CDR1 is SGHTA and CDR2 FQGNSA. Here the CDR3 DNA reads TGTGCCAGCAGCTCGGCGCTCGGGGGCCGCGAGCAGTACTTC. Protein sequence: CASSSALGGREQYF.

This clonotype was seen more than once but under ten times. The chain links TRBV7-2 to TRBJ1-2; tentative D call: TRBD1 (6 bases). Germline values: CDR1 SGHTA, CDR2 FQGNSA. This CDR3 is 14 amino acids long. Trimming shortened V by 4 bases and J by 2 bases, and 11 bases separated the two germline ends. The CDR3: CASSSGQRNYGYTF. The CDR3 nucleotides are TGTGCCAGCAGCTCCGGACAGCGCAACTATGGCTACACCTTC.